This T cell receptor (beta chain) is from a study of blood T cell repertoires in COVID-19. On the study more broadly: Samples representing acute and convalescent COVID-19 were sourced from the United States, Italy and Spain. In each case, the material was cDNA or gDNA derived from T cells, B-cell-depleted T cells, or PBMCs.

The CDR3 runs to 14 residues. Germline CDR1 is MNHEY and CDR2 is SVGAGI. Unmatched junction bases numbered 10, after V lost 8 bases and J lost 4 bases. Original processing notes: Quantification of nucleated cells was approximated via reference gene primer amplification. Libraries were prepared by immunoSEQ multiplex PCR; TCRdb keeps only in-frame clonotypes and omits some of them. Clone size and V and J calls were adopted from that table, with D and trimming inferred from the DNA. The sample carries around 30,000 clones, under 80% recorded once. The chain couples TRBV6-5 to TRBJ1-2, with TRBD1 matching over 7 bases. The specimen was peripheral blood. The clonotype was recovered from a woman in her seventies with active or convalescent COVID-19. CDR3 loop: CASSRGQAVYGYTF. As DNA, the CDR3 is TGTGCCAGCTCTCGTGGACAGGCGGTCTATGGCTACACCTTC.